These 29 T cell receptor beta chains were sequenced from one sample in a study of OX40 agonist ivuxolimab in advanced cancers. Library method: the immunoSEQ multiplex PCR assay. In its TCRdb copy, this immuneACCESS table keeps in-frame sequences only and misses some clones. Where compared with another copy, unresolved V genes explain less than half of these, and the others have no known cause. Within this sample are around 77,000 clones, with about 85% of them counted one time only. Of the sample, around 0.6% falls within the top ten clones. The starting material was CD4+ or CD8+ T cells sorted from blood, obtained in a trial of the OX40 agonist ivuxolimab. The receptors derive from an adult with an advanced solid tumor such as melanoma, head and neck, liver or kidney cancer.

The V and J genes are TRBV7-2 and TRBJ2-5; the D call may be TRBD1 or TRBD2 (6 bases each). Germline V CDR1 and CDR2: SGHTA, FQGNSA. V lost 5 bases, J lost 4 bases, and 14 bases lay in between. This CDR3 spans 14 amino acids. The CDR3 nucleotides read TGTGCCAGCAGCGGAGGGGGGACATTAGAGACCCAGTACTTC. It specifies CASSGGGTLETQYF.

This rearrangement joins TRBV7-2 to TRBJ2-3, with D possibly being TRBD2 (6 bases). CDR1 and CDR2 (germline): SGHTA, FQGNSA. CDR3 length: 15 residues. Trimming pared 1 base from V and 5 bases from J, leaving 13 bases between. The CDR3 protein is CASSLVGQGLDTQYF. In nucleotides, the CDR3 is TGTGCCAGCAGCTTAGTAGGGCAGGGACTAGATACGCAGTATTTT.

CDR3 coding DNA: TGTGCCAGCAGTGTGGCAGGGGACGGGGCCAACGTCCTGACTTTC. This codes for CASSVAGDGANVLTF. The chain has TRBV2 and TRBJ2-6, with D perhaps TRBD1 (6 bases). This CDR3 spans 15 amino acids. V was pared by 4 bases and J by 4 bases, with 11 bases between. Germline CDR1 and CDR2: SNHLY and FYNNEI.

This rearrangement joins TRBV5-6 to TRBJ2-7; 7 nucleotides match TRBD1. Germline V gene lookup returns CDR1 SGHDT and CDR2 YYEEEE. The CDR3 has 13 residues. J gave up 2 bases and V 4 bases, and 3 bases lay outside the gene matches. The CDR3 bases are TGTGCCAGCAGCCCCGACAGGGCCTACGAGCAGTACTTC. This sequence encodes CASSPDRAYEQYF.

The rearrangement links TRBV4-2 to TRBJ2-1; 9 nucleotides align to TRBD2. Looked up from germline, CDR1 is LGHNA and CDR2 is YNFKEQ. The CDR3 consists of 17 residues. The trim removed 4 bases at V and 3 bases at J, leaving 10 bases unmatched. The DNA for the CDR3 is TGTGCCAGCAGCCCACCCGACCTAGCGGGGAACTACAATGAGCAGTTCTTC. Protein: CASSPPDLAGNYNEQFF.

The gene calls are TRBV10-3 and TRBJ2-7; the D gene could be TRBD1 or TRBD2 (6 bases each). V dropped 6 bases and J dropped 7 bases, with 19 bases sitting between them. Germline-derived CDR1 and CDR2 are ENHRY and SYGVKD. The CDR3 length is 14 residues. The CDR3 loop reads CAISPTSGAEEQYF. CDR3 sequence (DNA): TGTGCCATCAGCCCAACGTCGGGGGCCGAGGAGCAGTACTTC.

V usage is TRBV19 and J usage is TRBJ1-1; D gene uncertain. Germline V gives CDR1 LNHDA, CDR2 SQIVND (reference sequence). Trimming left V 7 bases short and J 5 bases short, with 17 bases between. This CDR3 spans 14 amino acids. CDR3 protein: CASTPLDRETEAFF. CDR3 nucleotides: TGTGCCAGTACTCCCTTGGACCGTGAAACTGAAGCTTTCTTT.

V and J are TRBV18 and TRBJ2-2, with D unclear. This CDR3 contains 16 residues. The V end lost 2 bases, the J end lost 3 bases, and 13 bases lay between the germline ends. Germline lookup yields CDR1 KGHSH and CDR2 LQKENI. CDR3 DNA: TGTGCCAGCTCACCAGGGTCGGCCGGGCACACCGGGGAGCTGTTTTTT. Translated, it gives CASSPGSAGHTGELFF.

The chain is built from TRBV19 and TRBJ1-2; 7 bases agree with TRBD1. Losses at the gene ends were 3 bases for V and 0 bases for J; bases not matched to a gene: 7. The CDR3 extends over 16 amino acids. Germline-derived CDR1 and CDR2 are LNHDA and SQIVND (reference sequence). The CDR3 region has the DNA TGTGCCAGTAGTATCCCACAGGGGACAACTAACTATGGCTACACCTTC. This encodes CASSIPQGTTNYGYTF.

The chain employs TRBV10-3 and TRBJ1-1, with D maybe TRBD1 (5 bases). The CDR3 is made up of 14 amino acids. Germline CDR1 and CDR2: ENHRY and SYGVKD. Trimming took 3 bases from V and 0 from J, leaving 8 bases between them. The CDR3 is CAISDRQLNTEAFF. CDR3 nucleotide sequence: TGTGCCATCAGTGATCGACAGCTGAACACTGAAGCTTTCTTT.

The rearrangement joins TRBV5-8 to TRBJ1-5; 11 nucleotides align to TRBD1. The CDR3 extends over 15 amino acids. Trimming at V came to 7 bases and at J to 0 bases, leaving 3 bases not matched to a gene. Germline CDR1 reads SGHTS; CDR2 reads YDEGEE. DNA of the CDR3: TGTGCCAGCGGGACAGGGGGACATAGCAATCAGCCCCAGCATTTT. Its protein is CASGTGGHSNQPQHF.

This clone was observed many times. This sequence joins TRBV6-6 and TRBJ1-6; 10 bases align to TRBD1. The CDR3 consists of 14 residues. Germline loops: CDR1 MNHNY, CDR2 SVGAGI (reference sequence). Germline trimming cut 4 bases from V and 9 bases from J; bases unmatched to any gene: 3. The CDR3 region is CASSSGTGVSPLHF. The CDR3 DNA reads as TGTGCCAGCAGTTCCGGGACAGGGGTTTCACCCCTCCACTTT.

The chain recombines TRBV5-6 with TRBJ2-7, with D unclear. Germline lookup yields CDR1 SGHDT and CDR2 YYEEEE. This CDR3 is 13 amino acids long. Between the trimmed V and J ends, which lost 0 bases and 3 bases, there was a span of 7 bases. This CDR3 is CASSLVQNYEQYF. The CDR3 DNA follows: TGTGCCAGCAGCTTGGTTCAGAACTACGAGCAGTACTTC. Drawing the rest from reference TRBV5-6 and TRBJ2-7, the complete variable domain is DAGVTQSPTHLIKTRGQQVTLRCSPKSGHDTVSWYQQALGQGPQFIFQYYEEEERQRGNFPDRFSGHQFPNYSSELNVNALLLGDSALYLCASSLVQNYEQYFGPGTRLTVT.

The chain has TRBV5-1 and TRBJ2-6, with 10 bases lining up with TRBD2. CDR1 is SGHRS, CDR2 YFSETQ, per germline. CDR3 length: 17 amino acids. The V segment lost 9 bases and the J segment 0 bases; nucleotides outside the gene matches: 9. The CDR3 sequence: CATPASGGASGANVLTF. The DNA for the CDR3 is TGCGCCACCCCCGCTAGCGGGGGAGCCTCTGGGGCCAACGTCCTGACTTTC. The full variable domain, in which reference TRBV5-1 and TRBJ2-6 provide the parts outside the CDR3, is KAGVTQTPRYLIKTRGQQVTLSCSPISGHRSVSWYQQTPGQGLQFLFEYFSETQRNKGNFPGRFSGRQFSNSRSEMNVSTLELGDSALYLCATPASGGASGANVLTFGAGSRLTVL.

The V and J genes are TRBV5-1 and TRBJ2-1, with no clear D. Germline V gene sequence: CDR1 SGHRS, CDR2 YFSETQ. The germline V and J ends were trimmed by 0 bases and 5 bases, with 6 bases remaining between them. The CDR3 is 13 residues long. This CDR3 reads CASSLGGDNEQFF. The CDR3 region has the DNA TGCGCCAGCAGCTTGGGTGGGGACAATGAGCAGTTCTTC.

V usage is TRBV11-1 and J usage is TRBJ1-6, with unresolved D. The CDR3 has 13 amino acids. Germline V gives CDR1 SGHAT, CDR2 FQDESV (reference sequence). Trimming took 3 bases from V and 10 from J, leaving 10 bases between them. The CDR3 region is CASSLEARSPLHF. In nucleotides, the CDR3 is TGTGCCAGCAGCTTGGAAGCTAGGTCACCCCTCCACTTT.

The V call is TRBV10-3, the J call TRBJ2-7; 7 nucleotides align to TRBD1. V was clipped by 6 bases and J by 4 bases; unmatched bases: 3. Germline V gene lookup returns CDR1 ENHRY and CDR2 SYGVKD. The CDR3 has 12 residues. This chain's CDR3 is CAIRDREYEQYF. As DNA, the CDR3 is TGTGCCATCAGAGACAGGGAGTACGAGCAGTACTTC.

The gene calls are TRBV7-9 and TRBJ2-5; D might be TRBD1 (6 bases). The CDR3 loop spans 13 amino acids. Germline CDR1 is SEHNR and CDR2 is FQNEAQ (reference sequence). The V and J ends lost 8 bases and 1 base respectively, with 11 bases between them. CDR3 nucleotide sequence: TGTGCCAGCGTTAGGGGGATCCAAGAGACCCAGTACTTC. Translated, it gives CASVRGIQETQYF.

V and J are TRBV4-1 and TRBJ2-5; D possibly uses TRBD1 or TRBD2 (5 bases each). This CDR3 is built from 15 residues. Germline CDR1 is MGHRA and CDR2 is YSYEKL. Trimming removed 4 bases from V and 4 bases from J, with 16 bases in between. The CDR3 reads CASSPQLSGRETQYF. The DNA for the CDR3 is TGCGCCAGCAGCCCGCAATTATCGGGGCGAGAGACCCAGTACTTC.

This chain connects TRBV2 to TRBJ2-2; D gene ambiguous. Germline V gene lookup returns CDR1 SNHLY and CDR2 FYNNEI. The ends were cut back, 7 bases at V and 7 bases at J, with 10 bases in the middle. This CDR3 has 12 amino acids. CDR3 nucleotides: TGTGCCAGCATTGCTCTGAGCGGGGAGCTGTTTTTT. Its protein is CASIALSGELFF.

The V call is TRBV11-2, the J call TRBJ1-3; 7 bases are a match to TRBD1. The CDR3 runs to 14 residues. The V gene end was trimmed by 7 bases and the J gene end by 4 bases; junction bases not matched to a gene: 7. In germline, CDR1 is SGHAT, CDR2 FQNNGV. The CDR3 loop reads CASNPGTAGNTIYF. The CDR3 bases are TGTGCCAGCAACCCCGGGACAGCCGGAAACACCATATATTTT.

This chain links TRBV6-1 with TRBJ1-2; no clear D. The CDR3 runs 15 residues. The V end was cut by 2 bases, the J end by 3 bases, with 13 bases between. Per germline, CDR1 MNHNS and CDR2 SASEGT. The CDR3 coding sequence is TGTGCCAGCAGTGAATACCCCCGGGGAGACTATGGCTACACCTTC. Protein sequence: CASSEYPRGDYGYTF.

This sequence joins TRBV29-1 and TRBJ1-1; weak D call: TRBD1 (6 bases). Trimming shortened V by 4 bases and J by 4 bases, and 16 bases separated the two germline ends. The CDR3 spans 14 residues. Germline V CDR1 and CDR2: SQVTM, ANQGSEA. CDR3 region: CSVGGRGGGTEAFF. CDR3 coding DNA: TGCAGCGTTGGGGGCAGGGGAGGCGGCACTGAAGCTTTCTTT.

The CDR3 DNA reads TGTGCCAGCAGCACCCGACAGGGGGCTAATGAAAAACTGTTTTTT. Translation: CASSTRQGANEKLFF. This chain uses TRBV7-9 with TRBJ1-4, with 9 positions matching TRBD1. CDR3 length equals 15 residues. Germline assignment: CDR1 SEHNR and CDR2 FQNEAQ (reference sequence). Trimming cost V 5 bases and J 3 bases; bases outside gene matches: 4. Full variable domain (remainder filled in from reference TRBV7-9 and TRBJ1-4): DTGVSQNPRHKITKRGQNVTFRCDPISEHNRLYWYRQTLGQGPEFLTYFQNEAQLEKSRLLSDRFSAERPKGSFSTLEIQRTEQGDSAMYLCASSTRQGANEKLFFGSGTQLSVL.

The V gene is TRBV6-5, the J gene TRBJ1-6, with D unclear. CDR1 and CDR2 (germline): MNHEY, SVGAGI. The CDR3 loop spans 14 amino acids. The V and J ends lost 0 bases and 8 bases respectively, with 8 bases between them. The CDR3 DNA is TGTGCCAGCAGTTACTCTCGGGTTGATTCACCCCTCCACTTT. Translating it yields CASSYSRVDSPLHF.

The chain recombines TRBV6-5 with TRBJ1-2; D is possibly TRBD1 (5 bases). This CDR3 contains 13 residues. Germline V gives CDR1 MNHEY, CDR2 SVGAGI. V lost 2 bases and J 4 bases, leaving 8 bases between the germline ends. The CDR3 nucleotides are TGTGCCAGCAGTTACAGGGACCGCTATGGCTACACCTTC. Its translation: CASSYRDRYGYTF.

A few counts support this clone. V usage is TRBV7-2 and J usage is TRBJ1-6; D is unclear. Germline CDR1 and CDR2: SGHTA and FQGNSA. The CDR3 is 17 amino acids. Trimming left V 5 bases short and J 0 bases short, with 14 bases between. CDR3 nucleotides: TGTGCCAGCAGCCCTGTAGGGTTAAGCTCCTATAATTCACCCCTCCACTTT. This gives the protein CASSPVGLSSYNSPLHF.

The chain links TRBV18 to TRBJ1-2; no reliable D call. Germline V gene data show CDR1 as KGHSH and CDR2 as LQKENI. There are 14 residues in the CDR3. The germline V and J ends were trimmed by 6 bases and 5 bases, with 16 bases remaining between them. The CDR3 DNA sequence: TGTGCCAGCTCGATGGCAGGCGGCGAATATGGCTACACCTTC. Protein product: CASSMAGGEYGYTF.

This clone was recorded only once. The V and J genes are TRBV29-1 and TRBJ1-1; 7 nucleotides match TRBD1. The germline V gene has CDR1 SQVTM and CDR2 ANQGSEA. There are 13 residues in the CDR3. Trimming took 6 bases from V and 1 from J; bases not matched to a gene: 5. The CDR3 sequence: CSVLTGSNTEAFF. CDR3 DNA sequence: TGCAGCGTCTTGACAGGGTCGAACACTGAAGCTTTCTTT.